Below, 5 T cell receptor beta chains from the same sample are listed, as sequenced in a study of control samples from healthy donors and cancer patients (dated by TCRdb to 2020 to 2022). The library was made by the immunoSEQ multiplex PCR assay. As stored in TCRdb, this immuneACCESS dataset retains in-frame rearrangements with V and J assigned. A fraction of the clones does not appear; measured against another copy, unresolved V genes explain less than half of the discrepancy, and the remainder lacks a known reason. The sample table records 77,000 or so clones; 90% to 95% of these occur just once. Approximately 14% of the sample goes to the ten largest clones. The sequenced sample was blood. The source is a man under 40 in good health.

The chain couples TRBV6-4 to TRBJ1-5; TRBD1 matches 7 bases. CDR3 length: 15 residues. Germline V lookup: CDR1 MRHNA, CDR2 SNTAGT. V gave up 6 bases and J gave up 1 base; unmatched junction bases: 6. The CDR3: CASRFSGQSNQPQHF. The DNA of the CDR3 is TGTGCCAGCAGGTTCTCGGGACAGAGCAATCAGCCCCAGCATTTT.

For this clone: The junction departs from the called germline gene at one end, perhaps through a read error. The genes are TRBV7-7 and TRBJ2-7; no clear D. From germline, CDR1 is SSHAT and CDR2 FNYEAQ (reference sequence). The CDR3 extends over 15 amino acids. This CDR3 is CASSLGSGGPYEQYF. In DNA form, the CDR3 reads TGTGCTAGCAGCTTAGGTTCAGGCGGACCCTACGAGCAGTACTTC.

Note on this clone: The junction and the germline gene differ at one end; a read error may be behind it. This chain links TRBV20-1 with TRBJ1-4; a possible D gene is TRBD1 (5 bases). The CDR3 is 10 amino acids. Germline values: CDR1 DFQATT, CDR2 SNEGSKA (reference sequence). The CDR3: CSAHPTRGVF. CDR3 DNA sequence: TGCAGTGCCCACCCGACCCGAGGGGTTTTT.

The table lists this clone with a count of one. The chain carries TRBV29-1 and TRBJ1-3, with D maybe TRBD1 (5 bases). Between the trimmed V and J ends, which lost 0 bases and 3 bases, there was a span of 18 bases. From germline, CDR1 is SQVTM and CDR2 ANQGSEA. The CDR3 is 17 residues long. The CDR3 region has the DNA TGCAGCGTTGAAGACCCGACGGGGGAAGGGTTTGGAAACACCATATATTTT. It encodes CSVEDPTGEGFGNTIYF.

Here the CDR3 DNA reads TGTGCCAGTAGTGTGGGGGCCTCTGAAAAACTGTTTTTT. Protein sequence: CASSVGASEKLFF. The chain carries TRBV19 and TRBJ1-4; the D gene is possibly TRBD1 (6 bases). The germline V gene encodes CDR1 LNHDA and CDR2 SQIVND (reference sequence). Trimming shortened V by 5 bases and J by 7 bases, and 11 bases separated the two germline ends. The CDR3 runs to 13 residues. Full variable domain (rest looked up from reference TRBV19 and TRBJ1-4): DGGITQSPKYLFRKEGQNVTLSCEQNLNHDAMYWYRQDPGQGLRLIYYSQIVNDFQKGDIAEGYSVSREKKESFPLTVTSAQKNPTAFYLCASSVGASEKLFFGSGTQLSVL.